The rows below give T cell receptor beta chains drawn from one sample of a study of identical twins. TCRdb fed the 5' RACE reads into MiXCR, producing one record per CDR3 protein. The sample holds about 240,000 distinct CDR3 sequences, 12% seen once. These data were also reused for a study on yellow fever vaccine responses in identical twins.

Sequencing was done on a sample of memory (CD45RO+) T cells sorted from blood. All receptors derive from a woman under 30 in good health. Each CDR3 is given without its conserved first and last residue. The order of the fields is V gene, CDR3 protein.

V: TRBV9
CDR3: ASSTKSGSASTQY

V: TRBV20-1
CDR3: SALAGTGTDTQY

V: TRBV20-1
CDR3: SAPPAGGVGDTQY

V: TRBV10-2
CDR3: ASSEIDGRGHEQY

V: TRBV11-1
CDR3: ASSFQSEQY

V: TRBV20-1
CDR3: SASSAGGGENIQY

V: TRBV28
CDR3: ASGGGYRETQY

V: TRBV7-2
CDR3: ASSPMGRPQETQY

V: TRBV30
CDR3: AWSTQGGSYEQY

V: TRBV7-2
CDR3: ASSLRWGPDTQY

V: TRBV12-3/TRBV12-4
CDR3: ASSLATGGGTNEQF

V: TRBV7-9
CDR3: ASSGTENTEAF

V: TRBV29-1
CDR3: SVEDRESGYGYT

V: TRBV27
CDR3: ASSLAPGYEQY